What follows are 7 T cell receptor beta chains derived from one specimen sequenced in a study of CD8+ T cells in alopecia areata. RNA was isolated and reverse transcribed to cDNA, the sequencing template. Profiled with immunoSEQ multiplex PCR; TCRdb holds only in-frame clones, not every one. The sample gives 150,000 or so clones, nearly 55% of which show up once; about 16% is in the top ten. Treatment given: oral pan-JAK inhibitor, 5-10 mg twice daily. Material: CD8+ T cells sorted from blood, obtained at week 4, from a patient treated with tofacitinib. The receptors stem from a human donor with alopecia areata.

The rearrangement links TRBV19 to TRBJ2-1; TRBD2 agrees at 9 bases. V lost 4 bases and J lost 3; bases outside the gene matches: 7. The CDR3 runs to 16 residues. Germline CDR1 and CDR2: LNHDA and SQIVND (reference sequence). The CDR3 DNA reads TGTGCCAGTAGTACGGGAGCGGGGGGCTTCTACAATGAGCAGTTCTTC. Its protein is CASSTGAGGFYNEQFF.

The chain combines TRBV9 with TRBJ2-7; 7 bases align to TRBD1. CDR3 length: 14 amino acids. Germline CDR1 reads SGDLS; CDR2 reads YYNGEE. Losses at the gene ends were 4 bases for V and 7 bases for J; bases not matched to a gene: 11. The CDR3 reads CASSLDRAPGEQYF. Here the CDR3 DNA reads TGTGCCAGCAGCCTTGACAGGGCCCCCGGGGAGCAGTACTTC.

By its share, this clone is medium-sized. The chain combines TRBV7-2 with TRBJ1-5; 7 bases fit TRBD1. The CDR3 spans 14 residues. The germline V gene encodes CDR1 SGHTA and CDR2 FQGNSA. With 4 bases clipped from V and 4 bases from J, the junction kept 4 bases outside the gene matches. This CDR3 is CASSYGTANQPQHF. CDR3 coding DNA: TGTGCCAGCAGCTACGGGACAGCTAATCAGCCCCAGCATTTT.

The rearrangement joins TRBV7-3 to TRBJ2-1; D is uncertain. From germline, CDR1 is SGHTA and CDR2 FQGTGA. This CDR3 region has 15 residues. V was trimmed by 0 bases and J by 7 bases, leaving 13 bases between them. As DNA, the CDR3 is TGTGCCAGCAGCTTAACGGGCAGGTTGAAGAATGAGCAGTTCTTC. Translated: CASSLTGRLKNEQFF.

The rearrangement uses TRBV7-6 and TRBJ2-2, with a possible D match to TRBD1 (6 bases). The CDR3 length is 16 residues. CDR1 SGHVS and CDR2 FNYEAQ come from the germline V gene. V was shortened by 0 bases and J by 6 bases, with 14 bases between the two germline ends. Here the CDR3 DNA reads TGTGCCAGCAGCTTAGCCCCTGCCCAGGGGCCCGGGGAGCTGTTTTTT. It is translated as CASSLAPAQGPGELFF.

The chain is built from TRBV7-9 and TRBJ1-2; the D is unclear. Trimming removed 2 bases from V and 0 bases from J, with 13 bases in between. There are 16 residues in the CDR3. The germline gives CDR1 SEHNR, CDR2 FQNEAQ (reference sequence). The CDR3 nucleotides are TGTGCCAGCAGCTTAATGAATAGAGGACCTAACTATGGCTACACCTTC. It yields the protein CASSLMNRGPNYGYTF.

This rearrangement joins TRBV2 to TRBJ2-5; D is ambiguous. CDR1 and CDR2 from the germline V gene are SNHLY and FYNNEI. Trimming took off 4 bases at V and 3 bases at J, with 6 bases between the two ends. The CDR3 runs 12 residues. CDR3 sequence (DNA): TGTGCCAGCAGTGGGGATGAAGAGACCCAGTACTTC. Its translation: CASSGDEETQYF. Variable domain in full (rest from reference TRBV2 and TRBJ2-5): EPEVTQTPSHQVTQMGQEVILRCVPISNHLYFYWYRQILGQKVEFLVSFYNNEISEKSEIFDDQFSVERPDGSNFTLKIRSTKLEDSAMYFCASSGDEETQYFGPGTRLLVL.